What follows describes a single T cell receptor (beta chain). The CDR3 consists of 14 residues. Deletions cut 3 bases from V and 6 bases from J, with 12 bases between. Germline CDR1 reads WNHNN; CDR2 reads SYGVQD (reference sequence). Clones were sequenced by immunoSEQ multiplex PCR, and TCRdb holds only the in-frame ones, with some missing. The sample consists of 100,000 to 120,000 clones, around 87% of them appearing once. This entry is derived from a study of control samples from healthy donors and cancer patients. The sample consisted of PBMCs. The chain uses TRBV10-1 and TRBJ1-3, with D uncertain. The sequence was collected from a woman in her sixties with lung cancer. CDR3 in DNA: TGCGCCAGCAGTGAAGGCCGTACTTCAAACACCATATATTTT. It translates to CASSEGRTSNTIYF.